This TCR beta chain comes out of a study of blood T cell repertoires in COVID-19. CDR3 length: 16 residues. Germline-derived CDR1 and CDR2 are KGHSH and LQKENI. The V end was cut by 3 bases, the J end by 2 bases, with 14 bases between. Produced via immunoSEQ multiplex PCR; TCRdb's table is partial and in-frame only. Among tens of thousands of clones, almost 90% were seen once, and the ten largest hold over 20%. The material sequenced was peripheral blood. This clonotype was sampled from a woman aged 45-59 years with active or convalescent COVID-19. The chain is built from TRBV18 and TRBJ2-1, with D possibly being TRBD2 (6 bases). CDR3 protein: CASSPGTPTTYNEQFF. Written as DNA, the CDR3 is TGTGCCAGCTCACCCGGGACTCCTACAACCTACAATGAGCAGTTCTTC. Full variable domain (outside the CDR3, taken from reference TRBV18 and TRBJ2-1): NAGVMQNPRHLVRRRGQEARLRCSPMKGHSHVYWYRQLPEEGLKFMVYLQKENIIDESGMPKERFSAEFPKEGPSILRIQQVVRGDSAAYFCASSPGTPTTYNEQFFGPGTRLTVL.